This TCR beta chain emerged from a study of blood T cell repertoires in COVID-19 (dated by TCRdb to about 2020). General notes on the study: The collaborator samples originated in the United States, Italy and Spain and spanned the acute and convalescent phases of COVID-19. A freely available public database, intended as a resource for researchers studying the immune response to SARS-CoV-2, is where the repertoires were released. The samples were drawn from two sources: the first 160 participants of the ongoing ImmuneRACE study, and over 950 subjects contributed by 6 global collaborators. Where available, HLA class I and class II types were taken from metadata supplied by the sample provider and were not determined by assay-based typing. The prospective study material was composed of cDNA or gDNA derived from T cells, B-cell-depleted T cells, or PBMCs. A de-identified subject ID, COVID-19 status, age in years and sex were almost always included in the sample metadata. The dataset comprised deeply sampled blood TCRbeta repertoires from subjects exposed to, actively infected with, or recovered from COVID-19. Beyond this particular receptor, the publication reports: Clinical and demographic metadata were provided uncurated, with the amount varying by source and participant.

Whole blood was collected in K2EDTA tubes by collaborating institutions according to the institutions' own protocols. For TCRbeta analysis, collaborator samples were shipped as frozen whole blood, as isolated PBMCs, or as DNA extracted from either sample type. From its cysteine to its phenylalanine, the CDR3 spans 15 amino acids. CDR3 DNA is the only sequence kept; it has 45 bases, read in frame from the first base. CDR1 MNHEY and CDR2 SVGAGI were looked up in the germline V gene. V sheds 6 bases and J sheds 5 bases, leaving 19 bases between their ends. As regards this clone: Its recognized antigen is unknown. Base qualities are not at hand, and no much larger clone is one base apart.

The immunoSEQ Assay, a bias-controlled multiplex PCR, was used to amplify TCRbeta CDR3 regions from genomic DNA. The original methods were these. Within the assay, amplification of reference gene primers was used to estimate how many nucleated cells each sample contained. To quantify the absolute abundance of each unique TCRbeta CDR3 rearrangement, sequence reads were collapsed and filtered. Productive Simpson clonality was computed per sample as the square root of Simpson's diversity index over productive rearrangements. TCRdb re-hosts the immuneACCESS table, in-frame sequences only. Its copies lack some clones; in the studies checked, an unresolved V gene accounts for under half of them, and the cause for the rest is not known. V, J and clone size are taken as reported in that table, and D and trimming were inferred from the DNA itself. This sample comprises about 27,000 clones, roughly 66% of them detected only once. The ten largest clones represent under 7.5% of the sample.

The sequence joins TRBV6-5 to TRBJ1-2; the D gene is possibly TRBD1, with 5 bases matching. Sequencing was performed on peripheral blood. This sequence was found in a man in his fifties or sixties with active or convalescent COVID-19. The CDR3 is CASRQLTARTYGYTF. DNA sequence: TGTGCCAGCAGGCAACTGACCGCCAGGACATATGGCTACACCTTC.